This is a list of T cell receptor beta chains from one sample in a study of blood T cell repertoires in COVID-19. Assay: immunoSEQ multiplex PCR; the TCRdb copy retains only in-frame clones and omits some. The profile covers around 310,000 clones, with around 90% appearing a single time and about 1% taken by the ten largest. The sample was peripheral blood. Every receptor here comes from a woman aged 40 to 49 with COVID-19, enrolled during active disease. CDR3s include the opening cysteine and the closing phenylalanine or tryptophan. Each record gives: D gene, J gene, V gene, CDR3 length, clone size, CDR3 DNA, CDR3 protein. D genes are given only for firm matches. Clone size is stated in some rows and not others, as once, few, many or a class when expanded.

TRBD1	TRBJ1-2	TRBV5-4	14	NA	TGTGCCAGCAGCCCCCGGCCGGGACAGGGGGTCTTCACCTTC	CASSPRPGQGVFTF
NA	TRBJ1-1	TRBV28	13	NA	TGTGCCAGCAGTTTCGCGGGCGACACTGAAGCTTTCTTT	CASSFAGDTEAFF
NA	TRBJ1-5	TRBV19	15	NA	TGTGCCAGTAGCCGGGGGAGCCGTATAGATCAGCCCCAGCATTTT	CASSRGSRIDQPQHF
TRBD1	TRBJ1-5	TRBV6-2/TRBV6-3	13	NA	TGTGCCAGCAGCTCCGACAGGGGGCAGCCCCAGCATTTT	CASSSDRGQPQHF
TRBD1	TRBJ1-2	TRBV6-5	13	once	TGTGCCAGCAGTCCTCAGGGGGCGGGAGGCTACACCTTC	CASSPQGAGGYTF
NA	TRBJ1-1	TRBV6-5	15	NA	TGTGCCACCATAACGTACGGGAACCGGAACACTGAAGCTTTCTTT	CATITYGNRNTEAFF
TRBD1	TRBJ1-1	TRBV4-1	15	once	TGCGCCAGCAGCCAGGGAGGACAGGGATTGACTGAAGCTTTCTTT	CASSQGGQGLTEAFF
NA	TRBJ2-5	TRBV4-1	15	NA	TGCGCCAGCAGCACCGGGACACCGGGTAGGGAGACCCAGTACTTC	CASSTGTPGRETQYF
NA	TRBJ2-7	TRBV7-8	14	NA	TGTGCCAGCAGCTTAGCGATCCAGGTACCAGAGCAGTACTTC	CASSLAIQVPEQYF
NA	TRBJ1-6	TRBV24-1	17	NA	TGTGCCACCGAAAACGAGCAGGGTGCCTCCGATAATTCACCCCTCCACTTT	CATENEQGASDNSPLHF
TRBD1	TRBJ1-5	TRBV7-8	17	NA	TGTGCCAGCAGCTTAATGACAGGGGGCGATAGCAATCAGCCCCAGCATTTT	CASSLMTGGDSNQPQHF
NA	TRBJ2-7	TRBV5-6	17	NA	TGTGCCAGCAGCTTGGGGCGGGGGCCCCTGGTAGTCTACGAGCAGTACTTC	CASSLGRGPLVVYEQYF
NA	TRBJ1-4	TRBV5-5	17	NA	TGTGCCAGCAGCTTGGGGTCACAGGGTACAACTAATGAAAAACTGTTTTTT	CASSLGSQGTTNEKLFF
NA	TRBJ1-6	TRBV5-1	17	NA	TGCGCCAGCAGCTTAGGGGCCCTCGGCGGGGCGGGTTCACCCCTCCACTTT	CASSLGALGGAGSPLHF